This TCR beta chain was sequenced for a study of T cells in Graves' hyperthyroidism and ophthalmopathy. On this clonotype itself: The antigen is unknown.

Study findings and constraints: Researchers found most expanded thyroid clonotypes above 0.001 in blood as well.

Amplification yielded TCR beta CDR3 regions, with RNA transcripts as the source. Primed by the HTBI set, a first-round RT-PCR was run on the TCR CDR3. A single record per CDR3 protein comes from TCRdb applying MiXCR to the multiplex PCR reads. The repertoire consists of about 560,000 distinct CDR3 sequences, with about 45% occurring once and the leading ten covering 6.5% to 9%. It was considered stable Graves' hyperthyroidism when ophthalmopathy did not progress within 18 months. A patient was excluded if there was uncontrolled infection, other autoimmune disease, pregnancy or lactation. The CDR3 covers 15 residues. Trimming stripped 1 base from V and 1 base from J, with 10 bases between. CDR1 is MGHRA, CDR2 YSYEKL, per germline.

The sample comprised peripheral blood or thyroid tissue (not recorded which). The TCR sequence derives from a woman in her late teens or twenties with Graves' hyperthyroidism. The chain employs TRBV4-1 and TRBJ1-2; D call uncertain. CDR3: CASSQVRADNYGYTF. As DNA, the CDR3 is TGCGCCAGCAGCCAAGTTAGGGCAGATAACTATGGCTACACCTTC.